The 17 T cell receptor beta chains in this list originate from one sample, sequenced in a study of vaccination and CD4 T cells after COVID-19. TCRdb re-called the PCR reads through MiXCR, storing one row per CDR3 protein. The repertoire holds about 31,000 distinct CDR3 sequences, with approximately 49% as singletons. Time point of the sample: late sampling 161 to 241 days after vaccination in a few convalescent patients. Sequenced here: CD4+ T cells from blood, sampled about 7 months after SARS-CoV-2 vaccination. These receptors were obtained from a human donor who had recovered from COVID-19.

This clonotype has just one count. The V and J genes are TRBV5-1 and TRBJ2-1; perhaps TRBD2 as D (6 bases). The CDR3 spans 13 residues. Germline V gene lookup returns CDR1 SGHRS and CDR2 YFSETQ. V dropped 5 bases and J dropped 8 bases, with 14 bases sitting between them. The CDR3 DNA reads TGCGCCAGCAGTCTAGGAGGGTTCGATGAGCAGTTCTTC. It codes for CASSLGGFDEQFF.

The chain has TRBV6-1 and TRBJ2-1; weak D call: TRBD1 (6 bases). Trimming removed 6 bases from V and 8 bases from J, with 14 bases in between. The CDR3 consists of 13 residues. From germline, CDR1 is MNHNS and CDR2 SASEGT. CDR3 in DNA: TGTGCCAGCAGCTGGGCCAGGGGTCATGAGCAGTTCTTC. Encoded protein: CASSWARGHEQFF.

The table lists this clonotype with a few counts. The gene calls are TRBV20-1 and TRBJ1-6; 10 bases line up with TRBD1. Per germline, CDR1 DFQATT and CDR2 SNEGSKA (reference sequence). This CDR3 comprises 12 residues. CDR3 nucleotides: TGCGCACCGGGACAGGGGCATTCACCCCTCCACTTT. Amino acid sequence: CAPGQGHSPLHF.

The chain carries TRBV6-1 and TRBJ1-1; D call uncertain. The CDR3 is made up of 14 amino acids. Trimming pared 5 bases from V and 4 bases from J, leaving 14 bases between. Germline V gives CDR1 MNHNS, CDR2 SASEGT. The CDR3 here is CASSLGQIGTEAFF. CDR3 nucleotide sequence: TGTGCCAGCAGTCTAGGGCAGATAGGCACTGAAGCTTTCTTT.

The chain couples TRBV6-5 to TRBJ1-1; 7 bases agree with TRBD1. The CDR3 loop spans 14 amino acids. The V and J ends lost 2 bases and 1 base, in that order; junction bases with no gene match: 1. Germline CDR1 is MNHEY and CDR2 is SVGAGI. The CDR3 loop is CASSYRGRNTEAFF. Here the CDR3 DNA reads TGTGCCAGCAGTTACAGGGGGCGGAACACTGAAGCTTTCTTT.

J is TRBJ1-5 and V is TRBV20-1; 9 bases line up with TRBD1. The J segment lost 7 bases and the V segment lost 2 bases, leaving 6 bases of the junction unmatched. Germline CDR1 and CDR2: DFQATT and SNEGSKA (reference sequence). This CDR3 has 14 amino acids. The CDR3 sequence: CSARSGTGRQPQHF. The CDR3 region has the DNA TGCAGTGCTAGATCCGGGACAGGGAGACAGCCCCAGCATTTT.

This chain joins TRBV6-2 or TRBV6-3 and TRBJ2-5; TRBD2 agrees at 8 bases. The germline V gene encodes CDR1 MNHEY and CDR2 SVGEGT. This CDR3 has 14 residues. Trimming removed 2 bases from V and 4 bases from J; junction bases left unmatched: 3. CDR3 protein: CASSYAGGGETQYF. CDR3 bases: TGTGCCAGCAGTTACGCGGGGGGTGGAGAGACCCAGTACTTC.

This chain connects TRBV20-1 to TRBJ1-4, with a tentative D call TRBD1 (6 bases). The germline gives CDR1 DFQATT, CDR2 SNEGSKA (reference sequence). V lost 6 bases and J lost 6, with 11 bases in between. The CDR3 spans 12 residues. The CDR3 DNA sequence: TGCAGTGCCTCCGGGGGCGATGAAAAACTGTTTTTT. Its protein product is CSASGGDEKLFF.

V gene TRBV7-2 combines with J gene TRBJ1-2, with D hard to call. The germline V gene has CDR1 SGHTA and CDR2 FQGNSA. Trimming removed 1 base from V and 2 bases from J, with 14 bases in between. This CDR3 is 16 amino acids long. The CDR3 DNA reads TGTGCCAGCAGCTTAGTCGCCGGGAGGGTGAACTATGGCTACACCTTC. Amino acids: CASSLVAGRVNYGYTF.

The chain joins TRBV20-1 to TRBJ1-1; D possibly corresponds to TRBD1 (6 bases). Per germline, CDR1 DFQATT and CDR2 SNEGSKA (reference sequence). The CDR3 spans 13 residues. The V end lost 3 bases, the J end lost 10 bases, and 18 bases lay between the germline ends. CDR3 loop: CSASGGGAGLAFF. DNA of the CDR3: TGCAGTGCTAGCGGGGGCGGCGCCGGGTTAGCTTTCTTT.

The V call is TRBV15, the J call TRBJ2-3, with 10 bases lining up with TRBD2. The V and J ends lost 5 bases and 2 bases, in that order; junction bases with no gene match: 4. Germline V CDR1 and CDR2: LNHNV, YYDKDF (reference sequence). There are 15 residues in the CDR3. The CDR3 sequence is CATSRTSGTTDTQYF. DNA of the CDR3: TGTGCCACCAGCCGGACTAGCGGCACCACAGATACGCAGTATTTT.

This sequence joins TRBV19 and TRBJ2-1; 16 bases fit TRBD2. The CDR3 has 18 residues. Germline trimming cut 4 bases from V and 4 bases from J; bases unmatched to any gene: 7. Germline values: CDR1 LNHDA, CDR2 SQIVND (reference sequence). The CDR3, as DNA: TGTGCCAGTAGTAGCCAGGGGACTAGCGGGGGGGTATACAATGAGCAGTTCTTC. Amino acids: CASSSQGTSGGVYNEQFF.

This clonotype was detected a few times. The rearrangement uses TRBV24-1 and TRBJ2-5; TRBD1 might be the D (5 bases). From germline, CDR1 is KGHDR and CDR2 SFDVKD. CDR3 size: 15 residues. V was trimmed by 3 bases and J by 2 bases, leaving 12 bases between them. The CDR3 nucleotides read TGTGCCACCAGTGATGGTCAGGGCTTTCAAGAGACCCAGTACTTC. Translating it yields CATSDGQGFQETQYF.

The CDR3 coding sequence is TGTGCCAGCACCAACAGACTAGCCGGCGAGCAGTACTTC. Protein sequence: CASTNRLAGEQYF. The V gene is TRBV6-1, the J gene TRBJ2-7, with 7 bases that match TRBD2. V lost 7 bases, J lost 6 bases, and 9 bases stayed unmatched. This CDR3 comprises 13 residues. Germline V gives CDR1 MNHNS, CDR2 SASEGT.

The V call is TRBV4-1, the J call TRBJ2-5, with TRBD2 matching over 9 bases. The CDR3 covers 18 residues. From germline, CDR1 is MGHRA and CDR2 YSYEKL. V lost 0 bases and J lost 5; bases outside the gene matches: 13. CDR3 sequence (DNA): TGCGCCAGCAGCCAAGATGATGCGCGGGAGGGCCTGTTGGAGACCCAGTACTTC. It specifies CASSQDDAREGLLETQYF.

J is TRBJ1-6 and V is TRBV20-1; D is uncertain. The CDR3 has 17 amino acids. Germline V gene data show CDR1 as DFQATT and CDR2 as SNEGSKA (reference sequence). Trimming removed 2 bases from V and 0 bases from J, with 14 bases in between. The CDR3 DNA is TGCAGTGCTAGACCATCGATTGCCAGCTCCTATAATTCACCCCTCCACTTT. This encodes CSARPSIASSYNSPLHF.

The gene calls are TRBV12-3 or TRBV12-4 and TRBJ1-1; D ambiguous. Trimming cost V 5 bases and J 3 bases, with 13 bases left between them. The CDR3 totals 14 residues. The CDR3: CASSLTAGHTEAFF. CDR3 bases: TGTGCCAGCAGTCTAACGGCTGGGCACACTGAAGCTTTCTTT.